Listed below are T cell receptor beta chains from one sample, sequenced in a study. Using its own MiXCR run on the RT-PCR reads, TCRdb lists one record per CDR3 protein. Of about 700,000 distinct CDR3 sequences listed, approximately 14% are singletons. Sequenced input: memory CD4+ T cells from blood. The receptors were gathered from a female donor in good health, serving as a healthy control. Each CDR3 is given with its conserved first and last residue. The order of the fields is J gene, V gene, CDR3 length, D gene, clone size, CDR3 DNA, CDR3 protein. D genes are given only for firm matches. Clone sizes are given selectively: once, few, many, or a class where the clone is expanded.

TRBJ2-1,TRBV7-8,18,TRBD1,few,TGTGCCAGCAGCATAGTCCCGGGACAGGGGGCCGTAGGCAATGAGCAGTTCTTC,CASSIVPGQGAVGNEQFF
TRBJ2-7,TRBV5-1,13,TRBD2,few,TGCGCCAGCAGCCCTGGACTAGACTACGAGCAGTACTTC,CASSPGLDYEQYF
TRBJ2-3,TRBV20-1,16,TRBD2,few,TGCAGTGCTAGAGGTTCGGGCGGGAGAATGGCAGATACGCAGTATTTT,CSARGSGGRMADTQYF
TRBJ1-5,TRBV7-2,15,NA,NA,TGTGCCAGCACCCCGGGGTCAAGTATAAATCAGCCCCAGCATTTT,CASTPGSSINQPQHF
TRBJ2-5,TRBV3-1,16,TRBD2,few,TGTGCCAGCAGCCAACGGGCCGGGAGGGCCATAGAGACCCAGTACTTC,CASSQRAGRAIETQYF
TRBJ2-5,TRBV7-3,15,TRBD2,few,TGTGCCAGCAGCCTGACTAGCGGGATGGGGGAGACCCAGTACTTC,CASSLTSGMGETQYF
TRBJ2-5,TRBV7-8,13,NA,few,TGTGCCAGCAGCTTCTACAACCAAGAGACCCAGTACTTC,CASSFYNQETQYF
TRBJ2-3,TRBV7-9,13,NA,NA,TGTGCCAGCAGCCGTGTGATCGCAGATACGCAGTATTTT,CASSRVIADTQYF
TRBJ1-5,TRBV24-1,17,TRBD1,NA,TGTGCCACCAGTGATTCGGGAGGACAGGGAGTGTATCAGCCCCAGCATTTT,CATSDSGGQGVYQPQHF
TRBJ2-7,TRBV7-2,16,TRBD2,many,TGTGCCAGCAGCCCCTCCCTGGAGCGGGGGGGCTACGAGCAGTACTTC,CASSPSLERGGYEQYF
TRBJ2-3,TRBV10-3,14,TRBD2,many,TGTGCCATCAGTGAAGGCGGGGGGTTCGATACGCAGTATTTT,CAISEGGGFDTQYF
TRBJ2-7,TRBV9,18,TRBD2,NA,TGTGCCAGCAGCGCCCTCGTTAGGGGGACTAGCGGAATCTACGAGCAGTACTTC,CASSALVRGTSGIYEQYF
TRBJ2-3,TRBV7-2,14,TRBD1,few,TGTGCCAGCAGCTTCGACAGGGCGCTAAATACGCAGTATTTT,CASSFDRALNTQYF
TRBJ2-7,TRBV20-1,14,NA,NA,TGCAGTGCTAGTTCCAGGCTTCCCTCTGGGGGGCAGTACTTC,CSASSRLPSGGQYF
TRBJ1-2,TRBV20-1,15,TRBD1,many,TGCAGTGCTAAAGGGGGCGCGATTTATTTCTATGGCTACACCTTC,CSAKGGAIYFYGYTF
TRBJ1-6,TRBV28,14,NA,few,TGTGCCAGCGGCGACCAGATTGGGAATTCACCCCTCCACTTT,CASGDQIGNSPLHF
TRBJ1-1,TRBV18,13,NA,NA,TGTGCCAGCTCACCGCTGAAGGGCACTGAAGCTTTCTTT,CASSPLKGTEAFF
TRBJ2-1,TRBV21-1,15,NA,few,TGTGCCAGCGGCACAAACAGGGTTATCAACAATGAGCAGTTCTTC,CASGTNRVINNEQFF
TRBJ2-1,TRBV20-1,16,NA,NA,TGCAGTGCTAGGTCCGGGGTACTGGGGGTGTACAATGAGCAGTTCTTC,CSARSGVLGVYNEQFF
TRBJ2-7,TRBV20-1,12,NA,many,TGCAGTGCGAGTAGTCAGTTCTACGAGCAGTACTTC,CSASSQFYEQYF
TRBJ1-5,TRBV12-3/TRBV12-4,15,NA,few,TGTGCCAGCAGGGTGGAGGTGGGAGGAAATCAGCCCCAGCATTTT,CASRVEVGGNQPQHF
TRBJ2-7,TRBV20-1,14,NA,once,TGCAGTGCTTCGGTCCCCGGGCTACCCTACGAGCAGTACTTC,CSASVPGLPYEQYF
TRBJ2-4,TRBV29-1,13,NA,few,TGCAGCGTTGAAGGCAGTTCCAAAAACATTCAGTACTTC,CSVEGSSKNIQYF
TRBJ2-5,TRBV5-1,15,NA,few,TGCGCCAGCAGCTTGCAGGGACCCTCAGGGGAGACCCAGTACTTC,CASSLQGPSGETQYF
TRBJ2-3,TRBV24-1,14,NA,few,TGTGCCACCGGTACTAGCAGAACCACAGATACGCAGTATTTT,CATGTSRTTDTQYF
TRBJ1-1,TRBV7-9,12,NA,NA,TGTGCCAGCAGCTTGATCGACACTGAAGCTTTCTTT,CASSLIDTEAFF
TRBJ2-3,TRBV5-1,14,NA,NA,TGCGCCAGCAGCTTGGCGACGGAGGGAGATACGCAGTATTTT,CASSLATEGDTQYF
TRBJ2-5,TRBV18,15,NA,NA,TGTGCCAGCTCACCACCTCCCGGGGCCTTAGAGACCCAGTACTTC,CASSPPPGALETQYF
TRBJ1-5,TRBV18,12,NA,many,TGTGCCAGCTCACCCGCCCAAGGGCCCCAGCATTTT,CASSPAQGPQHF
TRBJ2-3,TRBV6-4,14,NA,many,TGTGCCAGCAGCCGACTAGGTTCGGCCGATACGCAGTATTTT,CASSRLGSADTQYF
TRBJ2-5,TRBV27,15,TRBD2,NA,TGTGCCAGCAGCCAAGATACTAGCGGACAAGAGACCCAGTACTTC,CASSQDTSGQETQYF
TRBJ1-1,TRBV25-1,14,NA,NA,TGTGCCACCCAAATAGCGGGCGCGAACACTGAAGCTTTCTTT,CATQIAGANTEAFF
TRBJ1-1,TRBV2,15,TRBD1,few,TGTGCCAGCAGTGAGAGCAGGAACAGGGGCACTGAAGCTTTCTTT,CASSESRNRGTEAFF
TRBJ2-3,TRBV4-1,15,TRBD1,few,TGCGCCAGCAGCCGAACGACAGGGGCCACAGATACGCAGTATTTT,CASSRTTGATDTQYF
TRBJ1-2,TRBV7-2,15,NA,few,TGTGCCAGCAGCCTGTCAACAGGGAACGACTATGGCTACACCTTC,CASSLSTGNDYGYTF
TRBJ1-5,TRBV27,13,NA,few,TGTGCCAGCAGTTCTCTTAGTTCCTTGCCCCAGCATTTT,CASSSLSSLPQHF
TRBJ1-2,TRBV7-2,14,TRBD1,few,TGTGCCAGCAGCTCTAACAGGGGAGGTGATGGCTACACCTTC,CASSSNRGGDGYTF
TRBJ2-7,TRBV3-1,14,NA,few,TGTGCCAGCAGCGGACAACTCCACTCCTACGAGCAGTACTTC,CASSGQLHSYEQYF
TRBJ2-6,TRBV12-3/TRBV12-4,18,TRBD1,many,TGTGCCAGCAGTTCGCCGGGACAGGGGTCCTCTGGGGCCAACGTCCTGACTTTC,CASSSPGQGSSGANVLTF
TRBJ2-7,TRBV4-2,16,TRBD1,NA,TGTGCCAGCAGCCCCATGGGTGGGACAGCCGTCTACGAGCAGTACTTC,CASSPMGGTAVYEQYF
TRBJ2-4,TRBV3-1,15,TRBD2,NA,TGTGCCAGCAGCCCCGGGACTAGCGGGAGCAACATTCAGTACTTC,CASSPGTSGSNIQYF
TRBJ2-5,TRBV18,16,TRBD1,few,TGTGCCAGCTCACCACTGACAGGGGGTTTAAGTGAGACCCAGTACTTC,CASSPLTGGLSETQYF
TRBJ1-2,TRBV4-1,15,NA,many,TGCGCCAGCACCAGAGGTCCGGGGGGCGGCTATGGCTACACCTTC,CASTRGPGGGYGYTF
TRBJ2-4,TRBV6-5,13,NA,NA,TGTGCCAGCAGCAGGGTATTTCAGGACATTCAGTACTTC,CASSRVFQDIQYF
TRBJ2-3,TRBV12-3/TRBV12-4,14,TRBD2,many,TGTGCCAGCAGCCCAGCGGGAGGAGTAGATACGCAGTATTTT,CASSPAGGVDTQYF
TRBJ1-4,TRBV7-9,15,NA,few,TGTGCCAGCAGCTTAGAGGCAGGCCGAGGGGAAAAACTGTTTTTT,CASSLEAGRGEKLFF
TRBJ2-2,TRBV25-1,15,NA,NA,TGTGCCAGCACCTATGGGGGGACTGTCACCGGGGAGCTGTTTTTT,CASTYGGTVTGELFF
TRBJ2-3,TRBV12-3/TRBV12-4,14,NA,many,TGTGCCAGCATGTCCCGAGAGGGAACAGATACGCAGTATTTT,CASMSREGTDTQYF
TRBJ2-1,TRBV6-4,17,NA,few,TGTGCCAGCAGCCTGGGGAGCGGCCACCTTCCTGGGGATGAGCAGTTCTTC,CASSLGSGHLPGDEQFF
TRBJ2-7,TRBV4-1,15,NA,few,TGCGCCAGCAGCCAAGATGTTAATTTCTCCTACGAGCAGTACTTC,CASSQDVNFSYEQYF
TRBJ2-2,TRBV7-3,16,TRBD2,many,TGTGCCAGCAGCCCGATCGGGGGGGGGAACACCGGGGAGCTGTTTTTT,CASSPIGGGNTGELFF
TRBJ2-7,TRBV5-1,14,NA,NA,TGCGCCAGCAGCTTGACAGTTAGCTCCTACGAGCAGTACTTC,CASSLTVSSYEQYF
TRBJ1-1,TRBV5-1,16,TRBD1,many,TGCGCCAGCAGCGCCGGGACAGGGCCTATAAACACTGAAGCTTTCTTT,CASSAGTGPINTEAFF
TRBJ2-3,TRBV18,14,NA,few,TGTGCCAGCTCACCTTTCTCCTCGCTAGATACGCAGTATTTT,CASSPFSSLDTQYF
TRBJ2-1,TRBV9,11,NA,NA,TGTGCCAGCAGCGTAGCAAATGAGCAGTTCTTC,CASSVANEQFF
TRBJ2-7,TRBV7-2,15,NA,many,TGTGCCAGCAGAGGAGACCGGGAAAGTTCCTACGAGCAGTACTTC,CASRGDRESSYEQYF
TRBJ2-2,TRBV4-1,15,TRBD1,NA,TGCGCCAGCACCCAACAGGGGGCGGGGACCGGGGAGCTGTTTTTT,CASTQQGAGTGELFF
TRBJ2-2,TRBV5-1,19,TRBD1,many,TGCGCCAGCAGCTTGGTCCCGCCAACAGGGGGCTCGAACACCGGGGAGCTGTTTTTT,CASSLVPPTGGSNTGELFF
TRBJ2-7,TRBV20-1,11,NA,few,TGCAGTGCCCGAGACGGGGGTGGGCAGTACTTC,CSARDGGGQYF